This entry lists 27 T cell receptor beta chains sequenced from one sample in a study of blood T cell repertoires in COVID-19. Profiling relied on immunoSEQ multiplex PCR, and the TCRdb table lists in-frame clones only, not all of them. The sample contains around 150,000 clones, 84% of which appear only once. The sequenced sample was peripheral blood. The receptor set was obtained from a woman between 50 and 59 years old in a cohort sampled during active or convalescent COVID-19.

The chain recombines TRBV10-3 with TRBJ1-1; D not resolved. This CDR3 is 14 amino acids long. The V gene lost 7 bases and the J gene lost 5 bases, with 17 bases spanning the gap. CDR1 is ENHRY and CDR2 is SYGVKD in the germline V gene. CDR3 residues: CAITNGLEGTEAFF. DNA of the CDR3: TGTGCCATCACTAATGGCCTCGAGGGAACTGAAGCTTTCTTT.

This clone appeared a few times. V usage is TRBV30 and J usage is TRBJ2-7; D is ambiguous. The CDR3 sequence is 12 residues long. Germline loops: CDR1 GTSNPN, CDR2 SVGIG (reference sequence). V was trimmed by 2 bases and J by 0 bases, leaving 5 bases between them. This CDR3 is CAWSLSSYEQYF. CDR3 DNA sequence: TGTGCCTGGAGTTTGAGCTCCTACGAGCAGTACTTC.

The chain has TRBV10-3 and TRBJ2-7; the D is unclear. Per the germline V gene, CDR1 is ENHRY and CDR2 is SYGVKD. The CDR3 has 13 amino acids. Trimming shortened V by 4 bases and J by 1 base, and 8 bases separated the two germline ends. The CDR3 nucleotides are TGTGCCATCAGTGTCCAGGCATCCTACGAGCAGTACTTC. Its protein product is CAISVQASYEQYF.

The chain couples TRBV9 to TRBJ1-2, with D possibly being TRBD1 (5 bases). V was pared by 4 bases and J by 7 bases, with 20 bases between. The germline gives CDR1 SGDLS, CDR2 YYNGEE. The CDR3 length is 15 residues. CDR3 loop: CASSRWGEKKVGYTF. As DNA, the CDR3 is TGTGCCAGCAGCCGTTGGGGGGAAAAGAAGGTTGGCTACACCTTC.

The rearrangement links TRBV5-1 to TRBJ1-1; 8 bases are a match to TRBD1. CDR1 and CDR2 (germline): SGHRS, YFSETQ. CDR3 size: 16 residues. The J segment lost 1 base and the V segment lost 4 bases, leaving 9 bases of the junction unmatched. Written as DNA, the CDR3 is TGCGCCAGCAGCCCCACGCAGGGGGCTTGGAACACTGAAGCTTTCTTT. Translation gives CASSPTQGAWNTEAFF.

The rearrangement joins TRBV5-6 to TRBJ2-7, with 7 nucleotides matching TRBD1. J gave up 4 bases and V 3 bases, and 7 bases lay outside the gene matches. The CDR3 contains 14 residues. Germline values: CDR1 SGHDT, CDR2 YYEEEE. The CDR3, as DNA: TGTGCCAGCAGCTCGCTCGGGACAGCTTACGAGCAGTACTTC. It is translated as CASSSLGTAYEQYF. The variable domain in full, with the rest retrieved from reference TRBV5-6 and TRBJ2-7, is DAGVTQSPTHLIKTRGQQVTLRCSPKSGHDTVSWYQQALGQGPQFIFQYYEEEERQRGNFPDRFSGHQFPNYSSELNVNALLLGDSALYLCASSSLGTAYEQYFGPGTRLTVT.

CDR3 in DNA: TGCAGCGTGAAGGACTTTAGCTCTGGAAACACCATATATTTT. It encodes CSVKDFSSGNTIYF. The rearrangement links TRBV29-1 to TRBJ1-3; D is unresolved. The CDR3 sequence is 14 residues long. Germline V CDR1 and CDR2: SQVTM, ANQGSEA. Trimming stripped 6 bases from V and 0 bases from J, with 12 bases between.

The genes are TRBV5-1 and TRBJ2-7; D may be TRBD1 (6 bases). Trimming shortened V by 1 base and J by 1 base, and 12 bases separated the two germline ends. The CDR3 has 15 residues. Germline CDR1 is SGHRS and CDR2 is YFSETQ. The CDR3: CASSLRAGASYEQYF. CDR3 sequence (DNA): TGCGCCAGCAGCTTGCGGGCAGGGGCGTCCTACGAGCAGTACTTC. The whole variable domain, filled in from reference TRBV5-1 and TRBJ2-7, reads KAGVTQTPRYLIKTRGQQVTLSCSPISGHRSVSWYQQTPGQGLQFLFEYFSETQRNKGNFPGRFSGRQFSNSRSEMNVSTLELGDSALYLCASSLRAGASYEQYFGPGTRLTVT.

The V call is TRBV7-9, the J call TRBJ1-2, with 8 bases lining up with TRBD1. This CDR3 region has 15 residues. Germline CDR1 is SEHNR and CDR2 is FQNEAQ (reference sequence). Unmatched junction bases numbered 3, after V lost 2 bases and J lost 1 base. The CDR3 region has the DNA TGTGCCAGCAGCTTATGGGACAGGCTTAACTATGGCTACACCTTC. This codes for CASSLWDRLNYGYTF.

V is TRBV24-1 and J is TRBJ2-2; possibly TRBD1 for D (6 bases). V shed 2 bases and J shed 5 bases, with 11 bases lying between them. Germline V lookup: CDR1 KGHDR, CDR2 SFDVKD. This CDR3 has 15 amino acids. CDR3 nucleotide sequence: TGTGCCACCAGTGATTCGGCACAGGGAACCGGGGAGCTGTTTTTT. Its translation: CATSDSAQGTGELFF.

V and J are TRBV2 and TRBJ2-3, with 9 bases lining up with TRBD2. Germline loops: CDR1 SNHLY, CDR2 FYNNEI. The CDR3 is 14 amino acids. V shed 5 bases, J shed 1 base, and the junction held 1 base outside the gene matches. CDR3 region: CASSRTSGTDTQYF. The DNA for the CDR3 is TGTGCCAGCAGTCGGACTAGCGGCACAGATACGCAGTATTTT.

The chain links TRBV30 to TRBJ2-1, with D maybe TRBD2 (5 bases). Germline CDR1 and CDR2: GTSNPN and SVGIG (reference sequence). CDR3 length: 12 amino acids. The V and J ends lost 2 bases and 10 bases respectively, with 12 bases between them. CDR3 nucleotide sequence: TGTGCCTGGAGTCGTACTAGATACGAGCAGTTCTTC. The encoded protein is CAWSRTRYEQFF. Full variable domain (rest looked up from reference TRBV30 and TRBJ2-1): SQTIHQWPATLVQPVGSPLSLECTVEGTSNPNLYWYRQAAGRGLQLLFYSVGIGQISSEVPQNLSASRPQDRQFILSSKKLLLSDSGFYLCAWSRTRYEQFFGPGTRLTVL.

This rearrangement joins TRBV12-2 to TRBJ1-1; the table names TRBD1, a call not compared with the DNA. TRBV12-2 is termed a pseudogene. The CDR3 extends over 16 amino acids. For the CDR3, the DNA is TGTGCAAGTCGATATAGTCCGGGACAGGGGGTGCTTGAAGCTTTCTTT. This encodes CASRYSPGQGVLEAFF.

A single count supports this clone. The V call is TRBV19, the J call TRBJ2-7, with a weak D call TRBD1 (6 bases). The V gene lost 4 bases and the J gene lost 5 bases, with 18 bases spanning the gap. Looked up from germline, CDR1 is LNHDA and CDR2 is SQIVND (reference sequence). This CDR3 spans 15 amino acids. The CDR3 coding sequence is TGTGCCAGTAGTAGAAGACAGGACTTAAGAAACGAGCAGTACTTC. Encoded protein: CASSRRQDLRNEQYF.

The chain employs TRBV6-5 and TRBJ2-1, with D possibly TRBD1 on 6 matching bases. The CDR3 has 15 amino acids. With 6 bases removed from V and 0 bases from J, the gap between germline ends came to 12 bases. Germline CDR1 is MNHEY and CDR2 is SVGAGI. The CDR3 DNA reads as TGTGCCAGCAGGGTCGACAGGAGCTCCTACAATGAGCAGTTCTTC. Its protein is CASRVDRSSYNEQFF.

The chain carries TRBV6-4 and TRBJ2-1; a possible D gene is TRBD2 (5 bases). The V end was cut by 3 bases, the J end by 1 base, with 13 bases between. This CDR3 is built from 16 residues. Per germline, CDR1 MRHNA and CDR2 SNTAGT. CDR3 in DNA: TGTGCCAGCAGTGAAACGGAGGAGGCGTCCTACAATGAGCAGTTCTTC. Protein sequence: CASSETEEASYNEQFF.

The chain links TRBV15 to TRBJ2-3; 7 bases are a match to TRBD2. This CDR3 spans 17 amino acids. The germline CDR1 and CDR2 sequences are LNHNV and YYDKDF (reference sequence). With 0 bases clipped from V and 5 bases from J, the junction kept 11 bases outside the gene matches. This CDR3 reads CATSRDRQSGAGDTQYF. DNA for the CDR3: TGTGCCACCAGCAGAGATAGGCAGAGCGGGGCGGGAGATACGCAGTATTTT.

This sequence joins TRBV5-1 and TRBJ2-5; maybe TRBD1 (5 bases). V was cut by 0 bases and J by 2 bases, with 14 bases left in between. Germline CDR1 and CDR2: SGHRS and YFSETQ. The CDR3 contains 16 residues. Here the CDR3 reads CASSLGLGQVQETQYF. In nucleotides, the CDR3 is TGCGCCAGCAGCTTGGGCCTGGGGCAGGTACAAGAGACCCAGTACTTC. The full variable domain, in which reference TRBV5-1 and TRBJ2-5 provide the parts outside the CDR3, is KAGVTQTPRYLIKTRGQQVTLSCSPISGHRSVSWYQQTPGQGLQFLFEYFSETQRNKGNFPGRFSGRQFSNSRSEMNVSTLELGDSALYLCASSLGLGQVQETQYFGPGTRLLVL.

V and J are TRBV10-3 and TRBJ2-4; 8 nucleotides match TRBD2. The CDR3 runs 17 residues. The germline V gene encodes CDR1 ENHRY and CDR2 SYGVKD. Trimming cost V 6 bases and J 0 bases; bases outside gene matches: 10. As DNA, the CDR3 is TGTGCCATCAGAGCGGGGGACTCTCTGTTAGCCAAAAACATTCAGTACTTC. Residues: CAIRAGDSLLAKNIQYF.

This clone was observed many times. The V call is TRBV7-9, the J call TRBJ1-1; 7 bases map to TRBD1. V shed 4 bases, J shed 8 bases, and the junction held 7 bases outside the gene matches. Germline assignment: CDR1 SEHNR and CDR2 FQNEAQ (reference sequence). The CDR3 is made up of 13 amino acids. For the CDR3, the DNA is TGTGCCAGCAGCTCTACAGGGGCTGGCGAAGCTTTCTTT. Its protein is CASSSTGAGEAFF.

Only one count was recorded for this clone. The gene calls are TRBV9 and TRBJ2-7; 10 bases are a match to TRBD1. From germline, CDR1 is SGDLS and CDR2 YYNGEE. The CDR3 has 17 amino acids. J lost 6 bases, V lost 0 bases, and 12 bases had no gene match. In nucleotides, the CDR3 is TGTGCCAGCAGCGTAGCTTGGGGACAGGGGAAATCGGGCGAGCAGTACTTC. Translation: CASSVAWGQGKSGEQYF.

The chain links TRBV4-1 to TRBJ2-2, with D tentatively TRBD2 (5 bases). Per the germline V gene, CDR1 is MGHRA and CDR2 is YSYEKL. The CDR3 consists of 18 residues. V was clipped by 0 bases and J by 2 bases, with 16 bases between them. CDR3 in amino acids: CASSQEVGMVFNTGELFF. The CDR3 DNA reads as TGCGCCAGCAGCCAAGAAGTCGGGATGGTTTTTAACACCGGGGAGCTGTTTTTT.

The chain is built from TRBV18 and TRBJ2-7; 9 bases map to TRBD2. The CDR3 loop spans 14 amino acids. Germline values: CDR1 KGHSH, CDR2 LQKENI. The ends lost 2 bases at V and 4 bases at J; junction bases unmatched: 3. CDR3 residues: CASSPKRGAYEQYF. For the CDR3, the DNA is TGTGCCAGCTCACCAAAGCGGGGGGCATACGAGCAGTACTTC.

The rearrangement uses TRBV10-2 and TRBJ2-7, with D possibly being TRBD2 (6 bases). The CDR3 is made up of 13 amino acids. With 2 bases removed from V and 4 bases from J, the gap between germline ends came to 9 bases. Per the germline V gene, CDR1 is WSHSY and CDR2 is SAAADI. CDR3 nucleotides: TGCGCCAGCAGTGAGGGGGGAGGTTACGAGCAGTACTTC. Translating it yields CASSEGGGYEQYF.

The genes are TRBV2 and TRBJ1-5; 7 nucleotides match TRBD1. This CDR3 contains 14 residues. CDR1 is SNHLY and CDR2 is FYNNEI in the germline V gene. V trimming: 5 bases; J trimming: 7 bases; junction bases outside the gene matches: 8. The CDR3 loop reads CASSRGGGEQPQHF. CDR3 DNA sequence: TGTGCCAGCAGTCGAGGGGGCGGAGAACAGCCCCAGCATTTT. Supplemented by reference TRBV2 and TRBJ1-5, the full variable domain reads EPEVTQTPSHQVTQMGQEVILRCVPISNHLYFYWYRQILGQKVEFLVSFYNNEISEKSEIFDDQFSVERPDGSNFTLKIRSTKLEDSAMYFCASSRGGGEQPQHFGDGTRLSIL.

For the CDR3, the DNA is TGTGCCAGCATGGGGCGCGGGGCAGGTAATGAGCAGTTCTTC. Its protein product is CASMGRGAGNEQFF. The chain couples TRBV2 to TRBJ2-1; TRBD2 might be the D (6 bases). The CDR3 loop spans 14 amino acids. V lost 7 bases and J lost 7, with 17 bases in between. The germline CDR1 and CDR2 sequences are SNHLY and FYNNEI. The full variable domain, completed using reference TRBV2 and TRBJ2-1, is EPEVTQTPSHQVTQMGQEVILRCVPISNHLYFYWYRQILGQKVEFLVSFYNNEISEKSEIFDDQFSVERPDGSNFTLKIRSTKLEDSAMYFCASMGRGAGNEQFFGPGTRLTVL.

The CDR3 sequence is CASSLGGGANEQYF. In nucleotides, the CDR3 is TGTGCCAGCAGCTTAGGGGGAGGGGCCAACGAGCAGTACTTC. The rearrangement joins TRBV11-2 to TRBJ2-7; 7 bases agree with TRBD2. Looked up from germline, CDR1 is SGHAT and CDR2 is FQNNGV. CDR3 length: 14 amino acids. Trimming at V came to 1 base and at J to 5 bases, leaving 5 bases not matched to a gene.